This TCR beta chain was sequenced during a study of tumor-infiltrating lymphocytes in primary liver carcinoma. Background on the study: Sample yields, roughly 3.65 to 8 million productive TCRbeta reads, were similar across the tissue types.

Turning to this clonotype: Its cognate antigen is unknown.

Study conclusions and caveats: The overlap of tumor-adjacent and tumor-blood pairs was smaller than that of tumor region pairs.

Co-extracting RNA and DNA was done with roughly 17-32 mg of unsorted bulk tissue as input. The CDR3 is made up of 18 amino acids. V trimming: 0 bases; J trimming: 13 bases; junction bases outside the gene matches: 20. CDR1 SGHAT and CDR2 FQNNGV come from the germline V gene. A primer matching the constant region was used to make TCR beta cDNA from 500 to 650 ng of total RNA. Slightly modified ARM-PCR with three nested multiplex PCR rounds yielded TCR beta libraries. A C-beta reverse primer and TRBV1-TRBV30 forward primers served in each of the first two PCR rounds, at 9 to 10 cycles apiece. MiXCR was run by TCRdb on the multiplex PCR reads, yielding one entry per CDR3 protein. This sample has around 26,000 distinct CDR3 sequences, with around 84% found just once.

Material for sequencing was liver tumor tissue from sampling region 3. The subset here: tumor region T3, left-lateral pole. The clonotype comes from a man in his forties or fifties with primary liver carcinoma and hepatitis B virus infection. This chain joins TRBV11-2 and TRBJ2-5, with 10 bases matching TRBD2. The CDR3 sequence: CASSLDPWSSGRGETRYF. The CDR3 nucleotides are TGTGCCAGCAGCTTAGACCCGTGGTCTAGCGGGAGAGGAGAGACTCGGTACTTC.